This is a list of T cell receptor beta chains from one sample in a study of graft-versus-host responses after intestinal transplantation. The method was immunoSEQ multiplex PCR; TCRdb's version includes in-frame clones alone and lacks a portion of them. The sample lists under 45,000 clones; 80% to 95% were seen once. The sequencing here drew on PBMCs, taken 734 days after intestinal transplantation. Receptors were obtained from a human patient who received an intestinal transplant, so some T cells may come from the graft donor. Each CDR3 is given with its conserved first and last residue. D genes are given only for firm matches. Clone size is not always given. Where it is, it says once, few, many or a class for expanded clones.

TRBV6-6	.	.	TRBJ2-7	TGTGCCCTTGGGACCTACGAGCAGTACTTC	CALGTYEQYF
TRBV10-3	.	.	TRBJ2-3	TGTGCCATCAGTGAGTCCGGGAGTTTTAGGGATACGCAGTATTTT	CAISESGSFRDTQYF
TRBV6-4	few	TRBD2	TRBJ2-5	TGTGCCAGCAGTGCTGCTGTTCGGCCTAGCGGGGGGTTTGAGACCCAGTACTTC	CASSAAVRPSGGFETQYF
TRBV10-3	.	.	TRBJ2-2	TGTGCCGCGAGGGAGGAGTTAAACACCGGGGAGCTGTTTTTT	CAAREELNTGELFF
TRBV6-4	.	TRBD1	TRBJ2-1	TGTGCCAGCAGTTGGGACAGGGACAATGAGCAGTTCTTC	CASSWDRDNEQFF
TRBV11-2	.	.	TRBJ2-7	TGTGCCAGCAGCTTCTTAAGTCCCTCGCCCGAGCAGTACTTC	CASSFLSPSPEQYF
TRBV6-5	.	.	TRBJ1-4	TGTGCCAGCAGTTACGGCTCGGGACACCGGAATGAAAAACTGTTTTTT	CASSYGSGHRNEKLFF
TRBV10-3	.	TRBD2	TRBJ2-3	TGTGCCATTGGACTAGCCGCAGATACGCAGTATTTT	CAIGLAADTQYF
TRBV19	.	.	TRBJ1-1	TGTGCCAGTAGTATTAAGGACACCATCACTGAAGCTTTCTTT	CASSIKDTITEAFF
TRBV5-1	few	.	TRBJ2-3	TGCGCCAGCAGCGCATGGGACCACCCCGGGGATACGCAGTATTTT	CASSAWDHPGDTQYF
TRBV28	.	.	TRBJ2-3	TGTGCCAGCAACCAGGGCCCCCCAGATACGCAGTATTTT	CASNQGPPDTQYF
TRBV28	.	.	TRBJ2-5	TGTGCCAGCAGTTTGGAAGGTACGGGCGGAAAGACCCAGTACTTC	CASSLEGTGGKTQYF
TRBV2	.	.	TRBJ1-1	TGTGCCAGCAGATCAAGCACTGAAGCTTTCTTT	CASRSSTEAFF
TRBV5-1	.	.	TRBJ2-5	TGCGCCAGCAGTACCTCAGGGGAACAAGAGACCCAGTACTTC	CASSTSGEQETQYF
TRBV19	.	TRBD1	TRBJ1-6	TGTGCCAGTAGTGGCCGACAGGGGAAGGGCAATTCACCCCTCCACTTT	CASSGRQGKGNSPLHF
TRBV13	.	TRBD2	TRBJ2-3	TGTGCCAGCAGCTCGGGACTAGCGGGAACGACTAGCACAGATACGCAGTATTTT	CASSSGLAGTTSTDTQYF
TRBV6-1	.	TRBD1	TRBJ2-3	TGTGCCAGCCACCGGGACAGGGTCGCAGATACGCAGTATTTT	CASHRDRVADTQYF